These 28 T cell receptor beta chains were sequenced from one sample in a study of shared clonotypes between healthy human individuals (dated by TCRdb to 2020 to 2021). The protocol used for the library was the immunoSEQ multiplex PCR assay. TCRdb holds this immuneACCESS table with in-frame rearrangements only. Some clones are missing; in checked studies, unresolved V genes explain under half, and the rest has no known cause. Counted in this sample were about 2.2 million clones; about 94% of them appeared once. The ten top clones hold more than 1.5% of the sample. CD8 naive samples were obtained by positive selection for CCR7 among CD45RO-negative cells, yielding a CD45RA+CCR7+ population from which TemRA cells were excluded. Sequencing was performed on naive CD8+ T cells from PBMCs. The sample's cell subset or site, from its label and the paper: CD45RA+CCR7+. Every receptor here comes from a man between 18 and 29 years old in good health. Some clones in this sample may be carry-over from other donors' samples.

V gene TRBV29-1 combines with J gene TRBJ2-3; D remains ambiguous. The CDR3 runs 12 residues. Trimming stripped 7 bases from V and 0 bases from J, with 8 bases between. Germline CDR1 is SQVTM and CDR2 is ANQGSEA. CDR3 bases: TGCAGCGGGAAAATAAGCACAGATACGCAGTATTTT. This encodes CSGKISTDTQYF.

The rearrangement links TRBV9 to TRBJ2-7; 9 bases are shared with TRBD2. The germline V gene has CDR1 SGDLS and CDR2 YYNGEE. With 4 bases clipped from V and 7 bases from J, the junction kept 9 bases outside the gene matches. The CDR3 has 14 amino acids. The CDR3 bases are TGTGCCAGCAGCCTTAGCGGGAGCCTGGGGGAGCAGTACTTC. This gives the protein CASSLSGSLGEQYF.

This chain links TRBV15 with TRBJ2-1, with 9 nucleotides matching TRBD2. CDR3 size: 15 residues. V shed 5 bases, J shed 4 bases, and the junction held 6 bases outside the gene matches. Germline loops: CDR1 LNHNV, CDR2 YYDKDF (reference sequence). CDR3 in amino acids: CATSGGRAQYNEQFF. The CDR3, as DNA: TGTGCCACCAGCGGCGGGAGGGCCCAATACAATGAGCAGTTCTTC.

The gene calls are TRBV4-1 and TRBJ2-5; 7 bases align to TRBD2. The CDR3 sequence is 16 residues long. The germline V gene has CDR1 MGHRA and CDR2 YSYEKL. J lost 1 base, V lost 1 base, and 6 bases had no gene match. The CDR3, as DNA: TGCGCCAGCAGCCAAGGATGGGACTATGGCCAAGAGACCCAGTACTTC. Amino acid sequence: CASSQGWDYGQETQYF.

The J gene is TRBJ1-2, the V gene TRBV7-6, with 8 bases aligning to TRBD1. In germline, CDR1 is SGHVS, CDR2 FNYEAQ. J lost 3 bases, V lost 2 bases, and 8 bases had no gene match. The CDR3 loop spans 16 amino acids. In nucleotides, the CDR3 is TGTGCCAGCAGCTTAAGAGGACAGGGATTGGACTATGGCTACACCTTC. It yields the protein CASSLRGQGLDYGYTF.

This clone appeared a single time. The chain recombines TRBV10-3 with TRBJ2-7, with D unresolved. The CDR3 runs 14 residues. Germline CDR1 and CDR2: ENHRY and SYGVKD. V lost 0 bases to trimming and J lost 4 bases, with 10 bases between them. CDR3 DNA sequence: TGTGCCATCAGTGAGTCGTTACAGCTTTACGAGCAGTACTTC. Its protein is CAISESLQLYEQYF.

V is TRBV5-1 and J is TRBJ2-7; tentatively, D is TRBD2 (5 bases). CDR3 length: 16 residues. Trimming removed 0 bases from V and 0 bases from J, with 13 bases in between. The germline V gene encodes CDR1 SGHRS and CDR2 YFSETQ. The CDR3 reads CASSLEHAGPSYEQYF. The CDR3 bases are TGCGCCAGCAGCTTGGAGCACGCGGGTCCCTCCTACGAGCAGTACTTC.

The chain's CDR3 is CASSMAVWNEQFF. The CDR3, as DNA: TGTGCCAGTAGTATGGCGGTTTGGAATGAGCAGTTCTTC. The chain uses TRBV19 and TRBJ2-1, with D unclear. Trimming pared 3 bases from V and 7 bases from J, leaving 10 bases between. The length of the CDR3 is 13 residues. Germline assignment: CDR1 LNHDA and CDR2 SQIVND (reference sequence).

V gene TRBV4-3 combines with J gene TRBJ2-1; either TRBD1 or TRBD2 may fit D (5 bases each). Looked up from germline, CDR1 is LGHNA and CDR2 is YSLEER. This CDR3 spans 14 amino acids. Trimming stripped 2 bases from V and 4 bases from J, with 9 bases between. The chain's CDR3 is CASSQSGPYNEQFF. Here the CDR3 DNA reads TGCGCCAGCAGCCAATCGGGACCTTACAATGAGCAGTTCTTC.

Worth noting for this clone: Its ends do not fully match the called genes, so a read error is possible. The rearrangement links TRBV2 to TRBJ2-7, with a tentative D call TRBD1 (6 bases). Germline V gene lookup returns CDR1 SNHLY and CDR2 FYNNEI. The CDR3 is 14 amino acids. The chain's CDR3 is CASSHRASSHEQYF. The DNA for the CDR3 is TGTGCCAGCAGCCACAGGGCTAGCTCCCACGAGCAGTACTTC.

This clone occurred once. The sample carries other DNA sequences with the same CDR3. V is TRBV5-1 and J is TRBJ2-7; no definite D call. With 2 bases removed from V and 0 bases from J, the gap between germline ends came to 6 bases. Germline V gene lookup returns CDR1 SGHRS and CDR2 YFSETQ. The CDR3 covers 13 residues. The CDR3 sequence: CASSFDRSYEQYF. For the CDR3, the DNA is TGCGCCAGCAGCTTCGACCGCTCCTACGAGCAGTACTTC.

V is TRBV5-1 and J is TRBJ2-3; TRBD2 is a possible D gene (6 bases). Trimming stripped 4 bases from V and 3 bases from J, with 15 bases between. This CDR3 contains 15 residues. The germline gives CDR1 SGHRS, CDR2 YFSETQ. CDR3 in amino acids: CASSPARAGTDTQYF. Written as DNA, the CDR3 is TGCGCCAGCAGCCCCGCCAGGGCGGGAACAGATACGCAGTATTTT.

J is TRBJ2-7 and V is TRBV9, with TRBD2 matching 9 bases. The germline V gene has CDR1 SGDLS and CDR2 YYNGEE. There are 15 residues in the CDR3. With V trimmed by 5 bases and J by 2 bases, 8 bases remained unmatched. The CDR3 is CASSETSGRTYEQYF. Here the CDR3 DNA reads TGTGCCAGCAGTGAAACTAGCGGGCGAACCTACGAGCAGTACTTC.

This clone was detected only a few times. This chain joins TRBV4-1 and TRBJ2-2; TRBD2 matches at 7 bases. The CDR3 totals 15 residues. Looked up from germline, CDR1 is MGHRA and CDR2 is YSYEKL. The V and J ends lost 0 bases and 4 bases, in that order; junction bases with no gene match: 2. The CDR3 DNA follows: TGCGCCAGCAGCCAAGAAGGGAGGGGCACCGGGGAGCTGTTTTTT. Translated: CASSQEGRGTGELFF.

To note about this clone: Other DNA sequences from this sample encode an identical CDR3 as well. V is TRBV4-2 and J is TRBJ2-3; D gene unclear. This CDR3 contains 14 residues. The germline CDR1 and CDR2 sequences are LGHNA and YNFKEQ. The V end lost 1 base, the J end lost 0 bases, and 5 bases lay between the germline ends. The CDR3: CASSQVGSTDTQYF. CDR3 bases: TGTGCCAGCAGCCAAGTCGGGAGCACAGATACGCAGTATTTT.

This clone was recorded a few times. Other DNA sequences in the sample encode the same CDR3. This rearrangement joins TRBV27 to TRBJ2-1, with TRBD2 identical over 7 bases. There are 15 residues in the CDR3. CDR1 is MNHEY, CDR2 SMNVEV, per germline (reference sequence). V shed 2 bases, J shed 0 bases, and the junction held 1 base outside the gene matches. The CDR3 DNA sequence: TGTGCCAGCAGTTTACGCGGGAGCTCCTACAATGAGCAGTTCTTC. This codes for CASSLRGSSYNEQFF.

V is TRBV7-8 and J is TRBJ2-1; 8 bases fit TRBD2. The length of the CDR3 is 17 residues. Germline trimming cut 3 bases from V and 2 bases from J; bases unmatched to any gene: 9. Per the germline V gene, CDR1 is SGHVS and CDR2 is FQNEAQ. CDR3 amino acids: CASSFPREGLPYNEQFF. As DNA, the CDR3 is TGTGCCAGCAGCTTTCCACGGGAGGGACTACCCTACAATGAGCAGTTCTTC.

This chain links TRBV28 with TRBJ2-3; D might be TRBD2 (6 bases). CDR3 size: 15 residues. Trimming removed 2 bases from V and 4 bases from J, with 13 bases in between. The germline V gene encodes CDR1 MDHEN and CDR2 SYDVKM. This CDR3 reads CASSLEKAGSDTQYF. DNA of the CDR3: TGTGCCAGCAGTTTAGAAAAAGCGGGCTCAGATACGCAGTATTTT.

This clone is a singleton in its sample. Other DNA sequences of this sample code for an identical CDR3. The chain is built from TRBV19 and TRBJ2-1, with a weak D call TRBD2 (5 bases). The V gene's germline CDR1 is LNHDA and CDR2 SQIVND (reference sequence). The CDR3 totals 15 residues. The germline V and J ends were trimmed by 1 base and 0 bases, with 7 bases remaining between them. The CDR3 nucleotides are TGTGCCAGTAGTATAGTGGCGGGCTCCTACAATGAGCAGTTCTTC. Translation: CASSIVAGSYNEQFF.

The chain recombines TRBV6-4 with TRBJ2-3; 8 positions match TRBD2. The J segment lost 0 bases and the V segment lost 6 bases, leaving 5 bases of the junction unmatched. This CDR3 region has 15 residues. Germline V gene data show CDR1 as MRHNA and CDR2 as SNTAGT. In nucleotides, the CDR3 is TGTGCCAGCAGCAGGACTAGCAGGAGCACAGATACGCAGTATTTT. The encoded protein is CASSRTSRSTDTQYF.

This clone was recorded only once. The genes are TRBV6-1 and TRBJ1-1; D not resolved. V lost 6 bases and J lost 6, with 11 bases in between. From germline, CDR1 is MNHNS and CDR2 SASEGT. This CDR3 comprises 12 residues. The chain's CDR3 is CASSQLWAEAFF. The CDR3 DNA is TGTGCCAGCAGCCAACTCTGGGCTGAAGCTTTCTTT.

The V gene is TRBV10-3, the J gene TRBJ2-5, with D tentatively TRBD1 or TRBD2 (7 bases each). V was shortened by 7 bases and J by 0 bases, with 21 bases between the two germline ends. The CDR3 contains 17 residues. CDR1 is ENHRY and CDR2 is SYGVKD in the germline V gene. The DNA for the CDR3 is TGTGCCATCAAGGACGACAGGGCGGGAGAGTACCAAGAGACCCAGTACTTC. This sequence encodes CAIKDDRAGEYQETQYF.

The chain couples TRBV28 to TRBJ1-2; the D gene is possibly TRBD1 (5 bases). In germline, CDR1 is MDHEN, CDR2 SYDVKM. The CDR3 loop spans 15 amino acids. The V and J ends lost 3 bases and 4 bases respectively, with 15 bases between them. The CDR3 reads CASSLPRTKIYGYTF. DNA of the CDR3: TGTGCCAGCAGTTTGCCCCGGACAAAGATCTATGGCTACACCTTC.

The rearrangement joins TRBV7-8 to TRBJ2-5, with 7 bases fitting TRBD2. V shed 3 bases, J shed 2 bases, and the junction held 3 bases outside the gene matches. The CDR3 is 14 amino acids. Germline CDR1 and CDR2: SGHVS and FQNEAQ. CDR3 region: CASSFRLAQETQYF. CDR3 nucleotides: TGTGCCAGCAGCTTCAGACTAGCTCAAGAGACCCAGTACTTC.

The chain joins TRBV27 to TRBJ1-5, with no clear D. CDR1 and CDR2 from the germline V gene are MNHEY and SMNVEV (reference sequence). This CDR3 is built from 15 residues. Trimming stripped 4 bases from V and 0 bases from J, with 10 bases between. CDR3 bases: TGTGCCAGCAGTTCGTCGTGGTATAGCAATCAGCCCCAGCATTTT. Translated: CASSSSWYSNQPQHF.

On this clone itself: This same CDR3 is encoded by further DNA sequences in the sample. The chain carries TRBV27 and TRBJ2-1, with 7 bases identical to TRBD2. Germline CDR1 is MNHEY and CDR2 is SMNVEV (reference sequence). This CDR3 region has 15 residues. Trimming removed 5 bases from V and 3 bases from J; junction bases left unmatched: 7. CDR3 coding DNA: TGTGCCAGCAGTCCCCTAGCGGAAGGCTACAATGAGCAGTTCTTC. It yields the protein CASSPLAEGYNEQFF.

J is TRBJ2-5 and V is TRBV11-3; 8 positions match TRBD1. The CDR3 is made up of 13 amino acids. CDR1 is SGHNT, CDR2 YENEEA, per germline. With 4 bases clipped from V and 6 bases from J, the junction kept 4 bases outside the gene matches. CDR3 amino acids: CASSSTGEKTQYF. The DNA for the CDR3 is TGTGCCAGCAGCTCGACAGGGGAGAAGACCCAGTACTTC.

CDR3 bases: TGTGCCAGCAGTTTCGGGACTAGCGCCCGGACAGATACGCAGTATTTT. This translates into CASSFGTSARTDTQYF. This chain links TRBV28 with TRBJ2-3, with 10 bases aligning to TRBD2. The CDR3 contains 16 residues. CDR1 is MDHEN, CDR2 SYDVKM, per germline. The V gene end was trimmed by 3 bases and the J gene end by 3 bases; junction bases not matched to a gene: 6.